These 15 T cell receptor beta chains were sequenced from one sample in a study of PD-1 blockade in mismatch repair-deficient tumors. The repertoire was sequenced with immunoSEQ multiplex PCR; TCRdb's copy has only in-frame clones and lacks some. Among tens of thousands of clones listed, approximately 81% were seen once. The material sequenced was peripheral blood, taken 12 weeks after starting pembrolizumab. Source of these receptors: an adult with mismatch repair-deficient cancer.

The CDR3 loop is CAISLGSSGANVLTF. In nucleotides, the CDR3 is TGTGCCATCAGTTTAGGGTCCTCTGGGGCCAACGTCCTGACTTTC. The J gene is TRBJ2-6, the V gene TRBV10-3; D ambiguous. CDR1 ENHRY and CDR2 SYGVKD come from the germline V gene. The CDR3 spans 15 residues. The V end was cut by 5 bases, the J end by 0 bases, with 8 bases between.

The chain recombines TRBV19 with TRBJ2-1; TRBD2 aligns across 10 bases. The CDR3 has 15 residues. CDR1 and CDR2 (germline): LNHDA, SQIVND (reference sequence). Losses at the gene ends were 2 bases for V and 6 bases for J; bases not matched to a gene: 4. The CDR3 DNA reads TGTGCCAGTAGTATACTAGCGGGAGACACCAATGAGCAGTTCTTC. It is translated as CASSILAGDTNEQFF. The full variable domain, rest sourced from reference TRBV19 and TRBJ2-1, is DGGITQSPKYLFRKEGQNVTLSCEQNLNHDAMYWYRQDPGQGLRLIYYSQIVNDFQKGDIAEGYSVSREKKESFPLTVTSAQKNPTAFYLCASSILAGDTNEQFFGPGTRLTVL.

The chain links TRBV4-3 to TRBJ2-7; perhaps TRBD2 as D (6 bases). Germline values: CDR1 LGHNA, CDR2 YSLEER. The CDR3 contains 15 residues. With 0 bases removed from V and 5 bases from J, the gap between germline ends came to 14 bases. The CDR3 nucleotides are TGCGCCAGCAGCCAAGATGGCGGGACGGGAGACGAGCAGTACTTC. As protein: CASSQDGGTGDEQYF.

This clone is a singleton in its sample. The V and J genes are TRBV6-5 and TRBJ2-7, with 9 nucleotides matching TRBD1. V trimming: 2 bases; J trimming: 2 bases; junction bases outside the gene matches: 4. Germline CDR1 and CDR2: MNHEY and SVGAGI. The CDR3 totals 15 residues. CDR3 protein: CASSYPGQGTYEQYF. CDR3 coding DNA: TGTGCCAGCAGTTACCCGGGACAGGGAACCTACGAGCAGTACTTC.

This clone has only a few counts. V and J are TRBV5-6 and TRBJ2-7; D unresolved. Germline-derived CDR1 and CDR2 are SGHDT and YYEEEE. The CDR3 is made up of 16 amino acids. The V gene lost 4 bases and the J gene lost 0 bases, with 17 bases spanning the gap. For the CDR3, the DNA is TGTGCCAGCAGCCTGAGGCCGGAGCGAAACTCCTACGAGCAGTACTTC. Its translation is CASSLRPERNSYEQYF.

The CDR3 here is CASSLGPTSTDTQYF. The CDR3 DNA follows: TGTGCCAGCAGCTTGGGACCCACTAGCACAGATACGCAGTATTTT. The rearrangement uses TRBV5-6 and TRBJ2-3; D uncertain. Between the trimmed V and J ends, which lost 0 bases and 0 bases, there was a span of 8 bases. The CDR3 totals 15 residues. CDR1 and CDR2 (germline): SGHDT, YYEEEE.

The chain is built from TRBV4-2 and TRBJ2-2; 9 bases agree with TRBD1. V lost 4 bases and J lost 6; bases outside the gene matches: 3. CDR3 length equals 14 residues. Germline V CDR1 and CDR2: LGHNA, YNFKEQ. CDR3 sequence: CASSRTGAAGELFF. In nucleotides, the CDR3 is TGTGCCAGCAGCCGGACAGGGGCAGCCGGGGAGCTGTTTTTT.

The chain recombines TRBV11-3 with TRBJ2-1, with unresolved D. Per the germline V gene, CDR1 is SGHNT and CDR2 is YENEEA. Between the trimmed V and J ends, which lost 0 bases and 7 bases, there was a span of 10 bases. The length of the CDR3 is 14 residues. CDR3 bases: TGTGCCAGCAGCTTAGAGTTCGCGAGGAATGAGCAGTTCTTC. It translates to CASSLEFARNEQFF.

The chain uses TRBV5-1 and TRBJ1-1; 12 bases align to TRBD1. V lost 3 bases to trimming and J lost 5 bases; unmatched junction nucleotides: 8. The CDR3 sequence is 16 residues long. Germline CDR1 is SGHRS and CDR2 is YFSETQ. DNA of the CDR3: TGCGCCAGCAGCTCCGGGACAGGGGGCGTCTGGACTGAAGCTTTCTTT. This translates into CASSSGTGGVWTEAFF. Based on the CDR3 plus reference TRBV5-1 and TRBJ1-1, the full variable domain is KAGVTQTPRYLIKTRGQQVTLSCSPISGHRSVSWYQQTPGQGLQFLFEYFSETQRNKGNFPGRFSGRQFSNSRSEMNVSTLELGDSALYLCASSSGTGGVWTEAFFGQGTRLTVV.

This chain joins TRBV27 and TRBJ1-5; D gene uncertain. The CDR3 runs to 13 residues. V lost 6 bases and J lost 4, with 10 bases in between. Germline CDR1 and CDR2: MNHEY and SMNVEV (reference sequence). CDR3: CASSSYYNQPQHF. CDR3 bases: TGTGCCAGCAGCTCATATTATAATCAGCCCCAGCATTTT.

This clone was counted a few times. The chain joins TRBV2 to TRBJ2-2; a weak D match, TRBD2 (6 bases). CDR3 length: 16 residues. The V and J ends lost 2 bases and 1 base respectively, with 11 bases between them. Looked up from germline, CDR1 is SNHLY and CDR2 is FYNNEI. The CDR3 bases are TGTGCCAGCAGTGAACAGGCGGGATGGAACACCGGGGAGCTGTTTTTT. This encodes CASSEQAGWNTGELFF.

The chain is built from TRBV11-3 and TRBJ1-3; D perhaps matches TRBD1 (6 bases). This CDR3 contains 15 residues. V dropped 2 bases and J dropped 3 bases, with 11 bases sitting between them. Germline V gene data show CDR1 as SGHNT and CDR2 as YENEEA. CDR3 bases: TGTGCCAGCAGCTTACGATCAGGGGATGGAAACACCATATATTTT. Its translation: CASSLRSGDGNTIYF. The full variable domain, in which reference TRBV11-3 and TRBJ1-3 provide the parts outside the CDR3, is EAGVVQSPRYKIIEKKQPVAFWCNPISGHNTLYWYLQNLGQGPELLIRYENEEAVDDSQLPKDRFSAERLKGVDSTLKIQPAELGDSAVYLCASSLRSGDGNTIYFGEGSWLTVV.

CDR3 coding DNA: TGTGCTAGTGGTGCAAATAGCAATCAGCCCCAGCATTTT. Its protein is CASGANSNQPQHF. The V gene is TRBV12-5, the J gene TRBJ1-5; D remains unclear. CDR1 LGHNT and CDR2 FRNRAP come from the germline V gene. The CDR3 covers 13 residues. V shed 5 bases and J shed 0 bases, with 5 bases lying between them. The full variable domain, its missing parts supplied by reference TRBV12-5 and TRBJ1-5, is DARVTQTPRHKVTEMGQEVTMRCQPILGHNTVFWYRQTMMQGLELLAYFRNRAPLDDSGMPKDRFSAEMPDATLATLKIQPSEPRDSAVYFCASGANSNQPQHFGDGTRLSIL.

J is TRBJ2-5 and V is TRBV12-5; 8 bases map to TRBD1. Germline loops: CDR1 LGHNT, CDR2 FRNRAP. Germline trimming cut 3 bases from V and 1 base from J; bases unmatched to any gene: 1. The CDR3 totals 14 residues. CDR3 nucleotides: TGTGCTAGTGGTTTAACAGGGGGCCAAGAGACCCAGTACTTC. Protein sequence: CASGLTGGQETQYF.

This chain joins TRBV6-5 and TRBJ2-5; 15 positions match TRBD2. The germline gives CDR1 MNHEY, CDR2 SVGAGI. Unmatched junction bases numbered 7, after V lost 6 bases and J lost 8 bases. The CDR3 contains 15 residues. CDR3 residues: CASRNPGLAGGTQYF. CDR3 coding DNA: TGTGCCAGCAGAAATCCGGGACTAGCGGGAGGAACCCAGTACTTC.